This T cell receptor beta chain was identified in a study of blood T cell repertoires in COVID-19. With 0 bases removed from V and 3 bases from J, the gap between germline ends came to 9 bases. The CDR3 is 14 amino acids. Germline loops: CDR1 MNHEY, CDR2 SVGAGI. Methods used by the authors: Estimation of nucleated cell counts was performed using reference gene primer amplification. Data came from immunoSEQ multiplex PCR; TCRdb stores just in-frame clones and leaves some out. V and J calls and clone size are those listed in that table; D and trimming were worked out from the DNA. The table shows approximately 97,000 clones, with more than 65% occurring only once.

The receptor was derived from a man in his 60s with acute or convalescent COVID-19. Sequenced material: peripheral blood. This sequence joins TRBV6-5 and TRBJ2-7; D is ambiguous. This CDR3 reads CASSYSSPGYEQYF. For the CDR3, the DNA is TGTGCCAGCAGTTACTCGTCCCCGGGCTACGAGCAGTACTTC.